The 28 T cell receptor beta chains given below trace back to one sample, sequenced in a study of T cells in localized non-small cell lung cancer. Profiled with immunoSEQ multiplex PCR; TCRdb holds only in-frame clones, not every one. The sample consists of 20,000 to 25,000 clones, around 87% of them appearing once. The input for sequencing was PBMCs, taken before any cancer treatment. These TCRs come from a man aged 35 to 69 with stage II squamous cell lung carcinoma.

The V gene is TRBV6-6, the J gene TRBJ2-7; 7 nucleotides line up with TRBD2. The CDR3 consists of 14 residues. The V gene's germline CDR1 is MNHNY and CDR2 SVGAGI (reference sequence). The J segment lost 7 bases and the V segment lost 2 bases, leaving 8 bases of the junction unmatched. CDR3 sequence reads: CASSYLTGGGEQYF. The DNA for the CDR3 is TGTGCCAGCAGTTACCTGACGGGAGGAGGAGAGCAGTACTTC.

J is TRBJ2-7 and V is TRBV5-4; 8 nucleotides match TRBD1. This CDR3 has 16 amino acids. Germline assignment: CDR1 SGHNT and CDR2 YYREEE (reference sequence). The V gene end was trimmed by 1 base and the J gene end by 4 bases; junction bases not matched to a gene: 10. CDR3 sequence: CASSLHGQQGAYEQYF. Here the CDR3 DNA reads TGTGCCAGCAGCTTGCATGGTCAGCAGGGGGCTTACGAGCAGTACTTC.

The chain has TRBV19 and TRBJ2-7, with D perhaps TRBD1 (6 bases). Germline V gives CDR1 LNHDA, CDR2 SQIVND (reference sequence). Trimming removed 4 bases at V and 3 bases at J, with 13 bases between. There are 14 residues in the CDR3. The DNA of the CDR3 is TGTGCCAGTAGTACGGGGACAAGAAACTACGAGCAGTACTTC. Amino acid sequence: CASSTGTRNYEQYF. Together with reference TRBV19 and TRBJ2-7, the CDR3 gives the full variable domain: DGGITQSPKYLFRKEGQNVTLSCEQNLNHDAMYWYRQDPGQGLRLIYYSQIVNDFQKGDIAEGYSVSREKKESFPLTVTSAQKNPTAFYLCASSTGTRNYEQYFGPGTRLTVT.

The J gene is TRBJ1-2, the V gene TRBV5-4; 8 bases align to TRBD1. This CDR3 region has 13 residues. Germline V gives CDR1 SGHNT, CDR2 YYREEE (reference sequence). The V and J ends lost 4 bases and 5 bases, in that order; junction bases with no gene match: 4. The CDR3 region is CASSGQGGYGYTF. The CDR3 DNA is TGTGCCAGCAGCGGACAGGGCGGGTATGGCTACACCTTC. Complete variable domain (other parts from reference TRBV5-4 and TRBJ1-2): ETGVTQSPTHLIKTRGQQVTLRCSSQSGHNTVSWYQQALGQGPQFIFQYYREEENGRGNFPPRFSGLQFPNYSSELNVNALELDDSALYLCASSGQGGYGYTFGSGTRLTVV.

The chain links TRBV30 to TRBJ2-2; 8 bases map to TRBD1. CDR3 length: 14 residues. Germline V CDR1 and CDR2: GTSNPN, SVGIG (reference sequence). The V segment lost 5 bases and the J segment 1 base; nucleotides outside the gene matches: 3. In DNA form, the CDR3 reads TGTGCCTGGGTGGGACAGGTGAACACCGGGGAGCTGTTTTTT. Translated: CAWVGQVNTGELFF.

The chain links TRBV11-2 to TRBJ1-6; D unclear. Germline CDR1 and CDR2: SGHAT and FQNNGV. Trimming left V 0 bases short and J 12 bases short, with 15 bases between. CDR3 size: 15 residues. CDR3 nucleotide sequence: TGTGCCAGCAGCTTAGACAACCGCCGTGGGGTACCCCTCCACTTT. Its protein product is CASSLDNRRGVPLHF.

V gene TRBV25-1 combines with J gene TRBJ1-4, with a tentative D call TRBD1 (5 bases). This CDR3 comprises 14 residues. Germline values: CDR1 MGHDK, CDR2 SYGVNS. The ends were cut back, 5 bases at V and 8 bases at J, with 15 bases in the middle. CDR3 loop: CASSPWQGEEKLFF. Here the CDR3 DNA reads TGTGCCAGCAGTCCCTGGCAGGGAGAAGAAAAACTGTTTTTT.

The V gene is TRBV7-2, the J gene TRBJ1-1; 7 bases map to TRBD1. The length of the CDR3 is 13 residues. Germline V lookup: CDR1 SGHTA, CDR2 FQGNSA. V lost 4 bases and J lost 4; bases outside the gene matches: 3. The CDR3 DNA reads TGTGCCAGCAGCTCACAGGGGACCACTGAAGCTTTCTTT. Translating gives CASSSQGTTEAFF.

V is TRBV19 and J is TRBJ1-2; tentatively, D is TRBD1 (6 bases). Germline CDR1 and CDR2: LNHDA and SQIVND (reference sequence). Trimming left V 5 bases short and J 3 bases short, with 10 bases between. The length of the CDR3 is 13 residues. This chain's CDR3 is CASSLGADYGYTF. CDR3 in DNA: TGTGCCAGTAGTTTGGGGGCTGACTATGGCTACACCTTC.

This chain links TRBV25-1 with TRBJ1-1, with 8 bases that match TRBD1. Losses at the gene ends were 3 bases for V and 0 bases for J; bases not matched to a gene: 3. Germline V gives CDR1 MGHDK, CDR2 SYGVNS. The CDR3 consists of 15 residues. The CDR3 here is CASSDAGQVNTEAFF. The CDR3 nucleotides read TGTGCCAGCAGTGATGCGGGACAGGTGAACACTGAAGCTTTCTTT. Full variable domain (outside the CDR3, taken from reference TRBV25-1 and TRBJ1-1): EADIYQTPRYLVIGTGKKITLECSQTMGHDKMYWYQQDPGMELHLIHYSYGVNSTEKGDLSSESTVSRIRTEHFPLTLESARPSHTSQYLCASSDAGQVNTEAFFGQGTRLTVV.

This clone was observed a single time. This chain joins TRBV5-1 and TRBJ1-2, with 7 bases matching TRBD1. The length of the CDR3 is 13 residues. With 7 bases clipped from V and 8 bases from J, the junction kept 11 bases outside the gene matches. Germline CDR1 and CDR2: SGHRS and YFSETQ. CDR3 region: CASAQGRGIGYTF. For the CDR3, the DNA is TGCGCCAGCGCTCAGGGCAGGGGGATCGGCTACACCTTC. Based on the CDR3 plus reference TRBV5-1 and TRBJ1-2, the full variable domain is KAGVTQTPRYLIKTRGQQVTLSCSPISGHRSVSWYQQTPGQGLQFLFEYFSETQRNKGNFPGRFSGRQFSNSRSEMNVSTLELGDSALYLCASAQGRGIGYTFGSGTRLTVV.

The chain combines TRBV12-5 with TRBJ2-1, with a weak D call TRBD1 (5 bases). The CDR3 is 12 residues long. The germline V and J ends were trimmed by 5 bases and 8 bases, with 10 bases remaining between them. Germline CDR1 and CDR2: LGHNT and FRNRAP. CDR3 protein: CASGPGQDEQFF. For the CDR3, the DNA is TGTGCTAGTGGTCCCGGACAAGATGAGCAGTTCTTC.

V gene TRBV5-6 combines with J gene TRBJ2-2; possibly TRBD2 for D (5 bases). There are 14 residues in the CDR3. CDR1 and CDR2 (germline): SGHDT, YYEEEE. Deletions cut 5 bases from V and 4 bases from J, with 12 bases between. This CDR3 is CASSRETGTGELFF. The CDR3 DNA follows: TGTGCCAGCAGTAGGGAGACGGGCACCGGGGAGCTGTTTTTT.

This clone was observed once. The chain has TRBV28 and TRBJ1-5; D is possibly TRBD1 (5 bases). V lost 2 bases and J lost 10, with 18 bases in between. This CDR3 is 15 amino acids long. Germline loops: CDR1 MDHEN, CDR2 SYDVKM. CDR3 bases: TGTGCCAGCAGTTTAACTCAGGGTGGGTATCGACCCCAGCATTTT. This sequence encodes CASSLTQGGYRPQHF.

This clone was seen only a few times. V gene TRBV19 combines with J gene TRBJ1-3; 7 bases are a match to TRBD1. This CDR3 region has 16 residues. CDR1 is LNHDA, CDR2 SQIVND, per germline (reference sequence). V shed 4 bases, J shed 2 bases, and the junction held 8 bases outside the gene matches. This chain's CDR3 is CASSTPTGSTGNTIYF. CDR3 DNA sequence: TGTGCCAGTAGTACCCCGACAGGGTCGACTGGAAACACCATATATTTT.

This chain joins TRBV7-9 and TRBJ2-7, with 8 bases identical to TRBD2. Germline CDR1 reads SEHNR; CDR2 reads FQNEAQ (reference sequence). V shed 0 bases, J shed 5 bases, and the junction held 12 bases outside the gene matches. The CDR3 contains 17 residues. The DNA of the CDR3 is TGTGCCAGCAGCTTAGCCCGGATCGGACTAGCAAGCCACGAGCAGTACTTC. Translation: CASSLARIGLASHEQYF.

This chain links TRBV7-9 with TRBJ2-7; possibly TRBD2 for D (6 bases). V was pared by 7 bases and J by 0 bases, with 13 bases between. Germline V CDR1 and CDR2: SEHNR, FQNEAQ (reference sequence). The CDR3 loop spans 14 amino acids. In DNA form, the CDR3 reads TGTGCCAGCACCGAAGCGGGTACCTCCTACGAGCAGTACTTC. Protein product: CASTEAGTSYEQYF.

The V gene is TRBV7-6, the J gene TRBJ2-5; the D is unclear. Germline CDR1 is SGHVS and CDR2 is FNYEAQ. CDR3 length equals 13 residues. V gave up 1 base and J gave up 5 bases, with 8 bases separating them. In DNA form, the CDR3 reads TGTGCCAGCAGCTTAGAGTTTAGGGAGACCCAGTACTTC. It yields the protein CASSLEFRETQYF.

The V gene is TRBV5-1, the J gene TRBJ2-3; D might be TRBD2 (5 bases). The V end was cut by 5 bases, the J end by 0 bases, with 13 bases between. The CDR3 consists of 15 residues. Germline V gives CDR1 SGHRS, CDR2 YFSETQ. The CDR3 DNA reads TGCGCCAGCAGGAGATCCAGGACTAGCACAGATACGCAGTATTTT. It codes for CASRRSRTSTDTQYF.

V and J are TRBV7-8 and TRBJ1-5; D gene unclear. V lost 1 base and J lost 3, with 7 bases in between. This CDR3 is built from 14 residues. The V gene's germline CDR1 is SGHVS and CDR2 FQNEAQ. CDR3 sequence reads: CASSLERDNQPQHF. The CDR3 DNA follows: TGTGCCAGCAGCTTAGAGAGGGACAATCAGCCCCAGCATTTT.

This chain connects TRBV5-1 to TRBJ2-1; 11 nucleotides line up with TRBD1. The CDR3 has 15 residues. J gave up 9 bases and V 0 bases, and 5 bases lay outside the gene matches. Germline CDR1 reads SGHRS; CDR2 reads YFSETQ. CDR3 region: CASSLDGQGAGEQFF. CDR3 sequence (DNA): TGCGCCAGCAGCTTGGATGGACAGGGGGCAGGTGAGCAGTTCTTC.

The rearrangement links TRBV14 to TRBJ2-2; D is unresolved. Trimming stripped 5 bases from V and 0 bases from J, with 10 bases between. CDR1 is SGHDN, CDR2 FVKESK, per germline. CDR3 length: 15 amino acids. CDR3 bases: TGTGCCAGCAGCAGACACCTTGCGAACACCGGGGAGCTGTTTTTT. This sequence encodes CASSRHLANTGELFF.

The chain is built from TRBV7-6 and TRBJ2-5; maybe TRBD1 (6 bases). The CDR3 consists of 15 residues. The V end was cut by 2 bases, the J end by 4 bases, with 14 bases between. Per germline, CDR1 SGHVS and CDR2 FNYEAQ. The DNA of the CDR3 is TGTGCCAGCAGCTTAAACAGGGCGTCTCGAGAGACCCAGTACTTC. Translating it yields CASSLNRASRETQYF. Variable domain in full (rest from reference TRBV7-6 and TRBJ2-5): GAGVSQSPRYKVTKRGQDVALRCDPISGHVSLYWYRQALGQGPEFLTYFNYEAQQDKSGLPNDRFSAERPEGSISTLTIQRTEQRDSAMYRCASSLNRASRETQYFGPGTRLLVL.

V usage is TRBV30 and J usage is TRBJ2-7, with a weak D call TRBD2 (5 bases). CDR1 and CDR2 (germline): GTSNPN, SVGIG (reference sequence). Trimming cost V 4 bases and J 6 bases, with 19 bases left between them. The CDR3 has 14 amino acids. DNA for the CDR3: TGTGCCTGGACTGTTCTACCCGGGGTAGGCGAGCAGTACTTC. It translates to CAWTVLPGVGEQYF. Full variable domain (rest looked up from reference TRBV30 and TRBJ2-7): SQTIHQWPATLVQPVGSPLSLECTVEGTSNPNLYWYRQAAGRGLQLLFYSVGIGQISSEVPQNLSASRPQDRQFILSSKKLLLSDSGFYLCAWTVLPGVGEQYFGPGTRLTVT.

V is TRBV14 and J is TRBJ2-3; 10 positions agree with TRBD2. CDR1 and CDR2 (germline): SGHDN, FVKESK. J was trimmed by 11 bases and V by 6 bases; bases with no gene match: 17. The CDR3 spans 16 residues. As DNA, the CDR3 is TGTGCCAGCAGTCCCTACCGGGGCAGCGGGGGGGCGAGGCAGTATTTT. Translated: CASSPYRGSGGARQYF.

The V and J genes are TRBV2 and TRBJ1-1; D may be TRBD1 (5 bases). Germline lookup yields CDR1 SNHLY and CDR2 FYNNEI. The CDR3 is 15 residues long. With 3 bases removed from V and 4 bases from J, the gap between germline ends came to 15 bases. As DNA, the CDR3 is TGTGCCAGCAGTGATAGGGAAGGGGTCGCCACTGAAGCTTTCTTT. Translation gives CASSDREGVATEAFF.

The V gene is TRBV19, the J gene TRBJ1-2, with 10 bases identical to TRBD1. With 2 bases clipped from V and 12 bases from J, the junction kept 6 bases outside the gene matches. Per germline, CDR1 LNHDA and CDR2 SQIVND (reference sequence). The CDR3 is 13 amino acids. The CDR3 loop reads CASSIPGTGVNTF. The CDR3 DNA follows: TGTGCCAGTAGTATACCAGGGACAGGGGTAAACACCTTC. Complete variable domain (other parts from reference TRBV19 and TRBJ1-2): DGGITQSPKYLFRKEGQNVTLSCEQNLNHDAMYWYRQDPGQGLRLIYYSQIVNDFQKGDIAEGYSVSREKKESFPLTVTSAQKNPTAFYLCASSIPGTGVNTFGSGTRLTVV.

The chain links TRBV5-1 to TRBJ2-1, with TRBD2 matching 10 bases. The germline V gene has CDR1 SGHRS and CDR2 YFSETQ. With 2 bases clipped from V and 0 bases from J, the junction kept 8 bases outside the gene matches. The CDR3 is 18 residues long. The chain's CDR3 is CASSLLGASGSSYNEQFF. In nucleotides, the CDR3 is TGCGCCAGCAGCTTATTGGGGGCTAGCGGGAGCTCCTACAATGAGCAGTTCTTC.